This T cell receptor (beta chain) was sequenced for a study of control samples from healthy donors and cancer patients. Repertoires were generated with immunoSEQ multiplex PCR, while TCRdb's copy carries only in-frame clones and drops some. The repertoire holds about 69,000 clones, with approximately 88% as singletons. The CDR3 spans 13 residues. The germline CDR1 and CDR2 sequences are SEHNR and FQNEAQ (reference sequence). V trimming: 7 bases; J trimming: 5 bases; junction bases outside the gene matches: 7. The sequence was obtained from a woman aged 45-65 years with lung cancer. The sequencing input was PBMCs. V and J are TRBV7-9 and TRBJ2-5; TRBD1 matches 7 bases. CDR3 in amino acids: CASKPQGRETQYF. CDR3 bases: TGTGCCAGCAAACCACAGGGGCGGGAGACCCAGTACTTC.